This T cell receptor beta chain was documented in a study of T cells in Graves' hyperthyroidism and ophthalmopathy. What was amplified from RNA transcripts were TCR beta CDR3 regions. A set of HTBI primers served as the primers for a first-round RT-PCR of the TCR CDR3. One entry per CDR3 protein results from TCRdb running MiXCR on the multiplex PCR reads. The repertoire holds 700,000 or so distinct CDR3 sequences, with approximately 15% as singletons. The V gene's germline CDR1 is LGHNA and CDR2 YSLEER. Trimming removed 3 bases from V and 4 bases from J, with 16 bases in between. The CDR3 extends over 17 amino acids. In this sample, this clonotype turned up a few times. Its antigen is not identified. Findings and caveats of the study: In the blood, most expanded thyroid clonotypes above 0.001 appeared as well.

The sequencing sample was made of blood. The chain links TRBV4-3 to TRBJ1-6, with a tentative D call TRBD1 (5 bases). This receptor was taken from a woman aged 50 to 60 with Graves' ophthalmopathy. The CDR3 sequence is CASSHRAREGYNSPLHF. CDR3 coding DNA: TGCGCCAGCAGCCATCGCGCCAGGGAGGGGTATAATTCACCCCTCCACTTT.